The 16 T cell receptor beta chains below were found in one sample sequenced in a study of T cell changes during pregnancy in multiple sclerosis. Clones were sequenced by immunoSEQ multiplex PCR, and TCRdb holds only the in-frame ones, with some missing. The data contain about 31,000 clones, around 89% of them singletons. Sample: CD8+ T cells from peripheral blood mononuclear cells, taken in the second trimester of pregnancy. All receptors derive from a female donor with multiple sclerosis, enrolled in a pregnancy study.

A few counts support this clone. CDR3 residues: CASSYRTSGSKTQYF. In nucleotides, the CDR3 is TGTGCCAGTAGTTACCGGACTAGCGGGAGCAAGACCCAGTACTTC. V is TRBV19 and J is TRBJ2-5; 13 nucleotides align to TRBD2. Looked up from germline, CDR1 is LNHDA and CDR2 is SQIVND (reference sequence). V was pared by 5 bases and J by 6 bases, with 6 bases of the junction left unmatched. The CDR3 runs 15 residues.

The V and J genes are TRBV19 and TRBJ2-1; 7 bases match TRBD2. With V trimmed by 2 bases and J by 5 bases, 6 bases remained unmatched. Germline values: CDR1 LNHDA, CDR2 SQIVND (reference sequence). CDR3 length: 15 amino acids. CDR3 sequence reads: CASSILAGEDNEQFF. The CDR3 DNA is TGTGCCAGTAGTATATTAGCGGGTGAGGACAATGAGCAGTTCTTC.

The CDR3 nucleotides are TGTGCCAGCAGCTACCCTACCCCCGACATCTTT. Translated, it gives CASSYPTPDIF. V gene TRBV21-1 combines with J gene TRBJ1-4; the D call TRBD1 from the table was never checked on the DNA. TRBV21-1 is a known pseudogene. The CDR3 has 11 amino acids.

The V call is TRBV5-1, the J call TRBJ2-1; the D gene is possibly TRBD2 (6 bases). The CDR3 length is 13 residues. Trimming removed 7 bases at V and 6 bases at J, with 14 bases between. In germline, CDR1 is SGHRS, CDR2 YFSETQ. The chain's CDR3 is CASWGGTPNEQFF. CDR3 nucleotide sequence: TGCGCCAGCTGGGGCGGGACGCCCAATGAGCAGTTCTTC.

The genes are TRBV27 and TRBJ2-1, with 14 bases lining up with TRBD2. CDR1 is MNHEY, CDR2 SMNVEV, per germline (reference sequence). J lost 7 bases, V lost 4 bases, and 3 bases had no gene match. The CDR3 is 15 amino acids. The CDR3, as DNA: TGTGCCAGCAGTTCCGGGACTAGCGGGAGAAATGAGCAGTTCTTC. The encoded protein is CASSSGTSGRNEQFF.

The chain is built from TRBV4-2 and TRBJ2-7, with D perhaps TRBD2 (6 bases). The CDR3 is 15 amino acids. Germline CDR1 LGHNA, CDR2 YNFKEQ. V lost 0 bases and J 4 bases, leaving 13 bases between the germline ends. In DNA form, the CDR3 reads TGTGCCAGCAGCCAAGAGGGGGGATCGAGTTACGAGCAGTACTTC. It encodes CASSQEGGSSYEQYF.

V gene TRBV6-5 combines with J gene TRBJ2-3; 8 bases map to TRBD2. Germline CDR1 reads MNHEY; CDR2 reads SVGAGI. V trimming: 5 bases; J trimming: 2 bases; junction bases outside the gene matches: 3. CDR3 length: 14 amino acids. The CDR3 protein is CASSSGSVTDTQYF. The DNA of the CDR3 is TGTGCCAGCAGTAGCGGGAGCGTCACAGATACGCAGTATTTT.

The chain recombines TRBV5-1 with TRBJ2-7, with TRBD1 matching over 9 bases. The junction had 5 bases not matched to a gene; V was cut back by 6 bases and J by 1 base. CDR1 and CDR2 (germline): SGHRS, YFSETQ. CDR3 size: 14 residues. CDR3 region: CASKRDRESYEQYF. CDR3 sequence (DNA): TGCGCCAGCAAGCGGGACAGGGAATCCTACGAGCAGTACTTC.

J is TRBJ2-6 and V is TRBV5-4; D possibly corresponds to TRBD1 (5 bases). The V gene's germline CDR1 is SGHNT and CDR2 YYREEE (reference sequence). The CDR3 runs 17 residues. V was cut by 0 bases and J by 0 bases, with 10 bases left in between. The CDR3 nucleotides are TGTGCCAGCAGCTTGGGGGGCGACGGCTCTGGGGCCAACGTCCTGACTTTC. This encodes CASSLGGDGSGANVLTF.

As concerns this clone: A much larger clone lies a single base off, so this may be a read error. The DNA for the CDR3 is TGCGCCAGCAGCCAAGATCGGGGACAGGGGGCAGATACGCAGTATTTT. Translating gives CASSQDRGQGADTQYF. This sequence joins TRBV4-3 and TRBJ2-3; the match to TRBD1 covers 11 bases. Germline CDR1 reads LGHNA; CDR2 reads YSLEER. This CDR3 region has 16 residues. Germline trimming cut 0 bases from V and 4 bases from J; bases unmatched to any gene: 3.

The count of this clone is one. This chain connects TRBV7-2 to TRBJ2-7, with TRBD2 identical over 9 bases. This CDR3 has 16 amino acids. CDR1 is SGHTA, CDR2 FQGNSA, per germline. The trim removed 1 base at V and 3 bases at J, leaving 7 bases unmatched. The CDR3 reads CASSLGGRVDGYEQYF. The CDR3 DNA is TGTGCCAGCAGCTTAGGCGGGAGGGTAGACGGCTACGAGCAGTACTTC.

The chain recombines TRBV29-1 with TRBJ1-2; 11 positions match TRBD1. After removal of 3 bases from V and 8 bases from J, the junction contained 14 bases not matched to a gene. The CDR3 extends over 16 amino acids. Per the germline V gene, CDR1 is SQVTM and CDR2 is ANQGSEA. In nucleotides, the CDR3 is TGCAGCGTTGACCCGGGACAGGGGGGTTATTTGGCGGGCTACACCTTC. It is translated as CSVDPGQGGYLAGYTF.

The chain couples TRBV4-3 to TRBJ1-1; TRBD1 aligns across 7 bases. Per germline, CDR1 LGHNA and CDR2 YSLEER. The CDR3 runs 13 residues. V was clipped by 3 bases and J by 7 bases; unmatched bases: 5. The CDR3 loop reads CASSHRTGVEAFF. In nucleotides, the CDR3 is TGCGCCAGCAGCCACCGAACAGGGGTTGAAGCTTTCTTT.

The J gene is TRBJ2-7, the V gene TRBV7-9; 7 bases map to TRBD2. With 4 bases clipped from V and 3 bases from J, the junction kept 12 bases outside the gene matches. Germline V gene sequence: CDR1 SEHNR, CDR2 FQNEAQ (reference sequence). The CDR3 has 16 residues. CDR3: CASSSDLGRAFYEQYF. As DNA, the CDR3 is TGTGCCAGCAGCTCCGACCTTGGGAGGGCTTTCTACGAGCAGTACTTC. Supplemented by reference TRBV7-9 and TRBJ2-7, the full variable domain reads DTGVSQNPRHKITKRGQNVTFRCDPISEHNRLYWYRQTLGQGPEFLTYFQNEAQLEKSRLLSDRFSAERPKGSFSTLEIQRTEQGDSAMYLCASSSDLGRAFYEQYFGPGTRLTVT.

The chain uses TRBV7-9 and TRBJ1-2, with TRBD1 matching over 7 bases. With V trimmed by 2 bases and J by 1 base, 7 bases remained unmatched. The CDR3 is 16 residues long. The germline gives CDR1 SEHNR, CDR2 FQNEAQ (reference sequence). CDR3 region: CASSLTGTEFNYGYTF. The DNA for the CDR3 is TGTGCCAGCAGCTTAACCGGGACAGAGTTTAACTATGGCTACACCTTC.

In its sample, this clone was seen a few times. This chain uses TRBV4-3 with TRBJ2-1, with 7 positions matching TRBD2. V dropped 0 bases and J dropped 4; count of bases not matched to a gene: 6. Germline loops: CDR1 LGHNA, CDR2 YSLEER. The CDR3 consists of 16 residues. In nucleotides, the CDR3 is TGCGCCAGCAGCCAAGATTTGGGAGGGTCATACAATGAGCAGTTCTTC. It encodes CASSQDLGGSYNEQFF.